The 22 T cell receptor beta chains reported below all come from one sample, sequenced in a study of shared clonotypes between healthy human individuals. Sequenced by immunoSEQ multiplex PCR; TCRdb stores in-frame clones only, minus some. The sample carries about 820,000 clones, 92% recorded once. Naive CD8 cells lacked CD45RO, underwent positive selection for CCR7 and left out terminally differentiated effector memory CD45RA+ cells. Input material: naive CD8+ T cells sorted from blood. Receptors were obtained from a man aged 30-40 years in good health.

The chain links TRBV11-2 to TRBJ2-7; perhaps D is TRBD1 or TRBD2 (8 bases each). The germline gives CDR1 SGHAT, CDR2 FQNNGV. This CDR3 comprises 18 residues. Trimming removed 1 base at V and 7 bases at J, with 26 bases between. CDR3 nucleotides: TGTGCCAGCAGCTTAGTGGACAGGGCAAGGGGACTAGATGTTGAGCAGTACTTC. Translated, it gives CASSLVDRARGLDVEQYF.

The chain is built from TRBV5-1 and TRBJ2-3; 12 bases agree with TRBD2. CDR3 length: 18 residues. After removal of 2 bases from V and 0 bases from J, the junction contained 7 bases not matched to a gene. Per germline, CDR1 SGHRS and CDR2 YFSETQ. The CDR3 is CASSLRLAGASSTDTQYF. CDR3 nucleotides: TGCGCCAGCAGCTTACGACTAGCGGGAGCCTCTAGCACAGATACGCAGTATTTT.

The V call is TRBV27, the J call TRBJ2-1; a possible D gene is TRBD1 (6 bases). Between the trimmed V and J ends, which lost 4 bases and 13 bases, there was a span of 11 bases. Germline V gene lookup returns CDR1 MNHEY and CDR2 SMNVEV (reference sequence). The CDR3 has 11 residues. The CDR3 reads CASSYRELQFF. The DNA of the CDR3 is TGTGCCAGCAGTTACAGGGAATTACAGTTCTTC.

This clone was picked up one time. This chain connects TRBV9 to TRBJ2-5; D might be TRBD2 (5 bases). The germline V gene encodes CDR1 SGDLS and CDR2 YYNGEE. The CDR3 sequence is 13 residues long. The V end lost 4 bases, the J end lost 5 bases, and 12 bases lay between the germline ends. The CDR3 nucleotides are TGTGCCAGCAGCCCAGCTTGGGAGGAGACCCAGTACTTC. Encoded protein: CASSPAWEETQYF.

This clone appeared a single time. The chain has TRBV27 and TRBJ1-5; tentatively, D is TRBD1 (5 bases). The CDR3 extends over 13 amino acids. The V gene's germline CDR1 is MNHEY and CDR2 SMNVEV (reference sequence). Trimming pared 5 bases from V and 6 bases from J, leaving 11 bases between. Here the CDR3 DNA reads TGTGCCAGCAGTAAGAGGGGTGGTCAGCCCCAGCATTTT. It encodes CASSKRGGQPQHF.

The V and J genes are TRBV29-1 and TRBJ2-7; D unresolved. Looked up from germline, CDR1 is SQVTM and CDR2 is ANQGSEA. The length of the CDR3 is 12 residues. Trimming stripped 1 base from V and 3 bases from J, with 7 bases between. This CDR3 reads CSVEVIIYEQYF. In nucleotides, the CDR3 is TGCAGCGTTGAAGTCATCATCTACGAGCAGTACTTC.

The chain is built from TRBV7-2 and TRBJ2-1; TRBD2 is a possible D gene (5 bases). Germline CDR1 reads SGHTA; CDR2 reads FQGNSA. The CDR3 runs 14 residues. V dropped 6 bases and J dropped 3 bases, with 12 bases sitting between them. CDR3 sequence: CASSLDSNYNEQFF. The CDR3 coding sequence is TGTGCCAGCAGTCTGGACTCCAACTACAATGAGCAGTTCTTC.

The CDR3 coding sequence is TGCAGCGTTGAAGATCACCCAGGGCTCGCTGAAGCTTTCTTT. It yields the protein CSVEDHPGLAEAFF. This chain connects TRBV29-1 to TRBJ1-1; perhaps TRBD1 as D (5 bases). V was clipped by 0 bases and J by 6 bases, with 14 bases between them. There are 14 residues in the CDR3. Germline V gene data show CDR1 as SQVTM and CDR2 as ANQGSEA.

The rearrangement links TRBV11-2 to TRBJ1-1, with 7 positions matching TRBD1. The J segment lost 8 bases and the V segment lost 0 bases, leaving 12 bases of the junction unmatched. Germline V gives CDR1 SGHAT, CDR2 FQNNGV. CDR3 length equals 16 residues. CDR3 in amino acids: CASSLDGLDLGQEAFF. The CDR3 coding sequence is TGTGCCAGCAGCTTAGATGGGCTGGACCTGGGACAGGAAGCTTTCTTT.

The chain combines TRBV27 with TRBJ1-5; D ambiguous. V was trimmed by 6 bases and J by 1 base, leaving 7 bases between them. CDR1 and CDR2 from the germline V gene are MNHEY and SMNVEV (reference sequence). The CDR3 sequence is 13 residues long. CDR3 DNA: TGTGCCAGCAGGACACAGAGCAATCAGCCCCAGCATTTT. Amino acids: CASRTQSNQPQHF.

CDR3 in DNA: TGTGCCAGCAGCTTAGGGGGCGGGAGTAAGTACGAGCAGTACTTC. Its translation: CASSLGGGSKYEQYF. V is TRBV7-9 and J is TRBJ2-7, with 7 bases lining up with TRBD2. Germline assignment: CDR1 SEHNR and CDR2 FQNEAQ (reference sequence). This CDR3 has 15 residues. V dropped 1 base and J dropped 4; count of bases not matched to a gene: 7.

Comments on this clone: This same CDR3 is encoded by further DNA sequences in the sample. CDR3 loop: CASGSGYTF. The CDR3 coding sequence is TGTGCCAGCGGATCAGGCTACACCTTC. The V and J genes are TRBV9 and TRBJ1-2; D gene ambiguous. The germline V and J ends were trimmed by 7 bases and 8 bases, with 6 bases remaining between them. From germline, CDR1 is SGDLS and CDR2 YYNGEE. The CDR3 is made up of 9 amino acids.

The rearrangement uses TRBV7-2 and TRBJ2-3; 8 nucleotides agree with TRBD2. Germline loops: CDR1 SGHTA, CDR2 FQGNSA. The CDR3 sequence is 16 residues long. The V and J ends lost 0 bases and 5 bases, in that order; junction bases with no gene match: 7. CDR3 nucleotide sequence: TGTGCCAGCAGCTTAGCACTAGCGGTAGGGGGAGATACGCAGTATTTT. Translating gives CASSLALAVGGDTQYF.

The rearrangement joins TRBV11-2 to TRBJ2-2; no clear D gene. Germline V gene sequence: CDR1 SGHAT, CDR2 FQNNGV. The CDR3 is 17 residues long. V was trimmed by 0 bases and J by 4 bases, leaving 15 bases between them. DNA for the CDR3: TGTGCCAGCAGCTTAGATTTTAGTTCAGGTCCCACCGGGGAGCTGTTTTTT. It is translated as CASSLDFSSGPTGELFF.

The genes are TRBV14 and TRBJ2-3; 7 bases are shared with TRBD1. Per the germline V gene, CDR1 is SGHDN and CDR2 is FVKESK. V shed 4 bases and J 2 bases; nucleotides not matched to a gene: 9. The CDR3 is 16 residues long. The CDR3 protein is CASSPFRTGDTDTQYF. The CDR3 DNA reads TGTGCCAGCAGCCCATTCCGTACAGGGGACACAGATACGCAGTATTTT. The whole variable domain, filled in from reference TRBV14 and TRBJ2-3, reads EAGVTQFPSHSVIEKGQTVTLRCDPISGHDNLYWYRRVMGKEIKFLLHFVKESKQDESGMPNNRFLAERTGGTYSTLKVQPAELEDSGVYFCASSPFRTGDTDTQYFGPGTRLTVL.

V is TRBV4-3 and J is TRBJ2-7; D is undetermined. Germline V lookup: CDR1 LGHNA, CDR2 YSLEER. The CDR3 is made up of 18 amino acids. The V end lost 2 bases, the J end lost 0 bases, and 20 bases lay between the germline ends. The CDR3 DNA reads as TGCGCCAGCAGCCAAAGATGGGCGGCAGAATCGTCCTCCTACGAGCAGTACTTC. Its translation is CASSQRWAAESSSYEQYF.

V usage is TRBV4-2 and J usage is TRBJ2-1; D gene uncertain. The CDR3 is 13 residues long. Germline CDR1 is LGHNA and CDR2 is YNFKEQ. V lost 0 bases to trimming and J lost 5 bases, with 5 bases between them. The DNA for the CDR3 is TGTGCCAGCAGCCAAGATTTGGACAATGAGCAGTTCTTC. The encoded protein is CASSQDLDNEQFF.

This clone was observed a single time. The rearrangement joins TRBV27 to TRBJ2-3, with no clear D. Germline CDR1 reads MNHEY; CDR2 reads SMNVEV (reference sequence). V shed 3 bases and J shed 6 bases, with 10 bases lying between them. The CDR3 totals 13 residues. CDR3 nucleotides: TGTGCCAGCAGTTTTGGTGGTTGGGATACGCAGTATTTT. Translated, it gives CASSFGGWDTQYF.

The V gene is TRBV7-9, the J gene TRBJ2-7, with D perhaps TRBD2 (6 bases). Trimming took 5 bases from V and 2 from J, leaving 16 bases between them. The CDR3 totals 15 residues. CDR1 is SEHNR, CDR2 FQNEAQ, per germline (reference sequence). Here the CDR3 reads CASSPEGLGAYEQYF. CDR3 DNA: TGTGCCAGCAGCCCTGAGGGACTGGGGGCCTACGAGCAGTACTTC.

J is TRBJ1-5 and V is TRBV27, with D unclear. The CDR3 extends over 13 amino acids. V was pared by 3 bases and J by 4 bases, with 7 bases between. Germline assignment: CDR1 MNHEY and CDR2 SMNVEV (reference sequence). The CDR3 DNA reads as TGTGCCAGCAGTTTCTTAGGGAATCAGCCCCAGCATTTT. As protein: CASSFLGNQPQHF.

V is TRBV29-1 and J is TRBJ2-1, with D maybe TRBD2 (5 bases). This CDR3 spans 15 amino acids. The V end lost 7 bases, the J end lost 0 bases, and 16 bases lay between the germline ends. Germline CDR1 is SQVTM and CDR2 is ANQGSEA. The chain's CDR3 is CSAKLDALSYNEQFF. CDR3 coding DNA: TGCAGCGCCAAACTAGATGCTCTCTCCTACAATGAGCAGTTCTTC.

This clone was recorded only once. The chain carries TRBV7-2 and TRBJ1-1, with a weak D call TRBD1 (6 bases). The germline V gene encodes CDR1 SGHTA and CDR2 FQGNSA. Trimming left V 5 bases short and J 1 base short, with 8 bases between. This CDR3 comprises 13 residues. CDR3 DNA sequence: TGTGCCAGCAGCCCACAGGGGAACACTGAAGCTTTCTTT. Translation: CASSPQGNTEAFF.